A single T cell receptor (beta chain) is shown here with its context. Relative to the germline gene, one junction end is altered; a read error may explain this. MiXCR, applied by TCRdb to the RT-PCR reads, yields one record per CDR3 protein. Of fewer than 350,000 distinct CDR3 sequences in the sample, just over 20% are singletons; the top ten hold 9.5% to 13%. The CDR3 runs 13 residues. Germline V gene lookup returns CDR1 SGHRS and CDR2 YFSETQ. The data were obtained in a study of response to subunit inactivated influenza vaccine. The V gene is TRBV5-1, the J gene TRBJ1-1; D unclear. The clonotype originates from a man between 50 and 75 years old who received an inactivated influenza vaccine. Material: PBMCs from blood, obtained roughly 20 months after vaccination. The CDR3 reads CASSFGSNTKAFF. The CDR3 bases are TGCGCCAGCAGCTTCGGCAGTAACACTAAAGCTTTCTTT.